Below, 21 T cell receptor beta chains from the same sample are listed, as sequenced in a study of blood T cell repertoires in COVID-19. Profiled with immunoSEQ multiplex PCR; TCRdb holds only in-frame clones, not every one. The sample yields more than 200,000 clones, 80% to 90% seen once. Sample: peripheral blood. These receptors all stem from a woman aged 50 to 60 with acute or convalescent COVID-19.

The chain uses TRBV6-5 and TRBJ1-1; D perhaps matches TRBD1 (6 bases). The germline V and J ends were trimmed by 3 bases and 8 bases, with 7 bases remaining between them. CDR1 is MNHEY, CDR2 SVGAGI, per germline. The length of the CDR3 is 11 residues. CDR3 sequence: CASSYQGEAFF. The CDR3 bases are TGTGCCAGCAGTTATCAGGGGGAAGCTTTCTTT.

The chain recombines TRBV6-1 with TRBJ1-2, with a possible D match to TRBD1 (6 bases). The CDR3 covers 14 residues. CDR1 is MNHNS and CDR2 is SASEGT in the germline V gene. Trimming took off 2 bases at V and 4 bases at J, with 11 bases between the two ends. CDR3 protein: CASSETTGGYGYTF. In DNA form, the CDR3 reads TGTGCCAGCAGTGAAACGACAGGAGGCTATGGCTACACCTTC.

CDR3 protein: CASSMRVDYGYTF. The CDR3, as DNA: TGTGCCAGTAGTATGCGGGTGGACTATGGCTACACCTTC. The rearrangement joins TRBV19 to TRBJ1-2; D not resolved. The CDR3 spans 13 residues. CDR1 is LNHDA, CDR2 SQIVND, per germline (reference sequence). Trimming took off 3 bases at V and 3 bases at J, with 8 bases between the two ends.

The chain is built from TRBV7-8 and TRBJ2-7; D not certain. Trimming pared 5 bases from V and 5 bases from J, leaving 16 bases between. This CDR3 is built from 14 residues. Germline CDR1 is SGHVS and CDR2 is FQNEAQ. The CDR3 loop is CASSRLDNSNEQYF. CDR3 sequence (DNA): TGTGCCAGCAGCCGCCTTGACAACTCTAACGAGCAGTACTTC.

This clone occurred a few times. The chain joins TRBV2 to TRBJ1-2; 8 nucleotides match TRBD1. The V segment lost 3 bases and the J segment 8 bases; nucleotides outside the gene matches: 14. Germline values: CDR1 SNHLY, CDR2 FYNNEI. The CDR3 extends over 16 amino acids. The CDR3 coding sequence is TGTGCCAGCAGTGAGGACAGGGTGGTAATATGGGAAGGCTACACCTTC. Amino acid sequence: CASSEDRVVIWEGYTF.

This chain joins TRBV2 and TRBJ1-2; 7 bases fit TRBD1. Germline V gives CDR1 SNHLY, CDR2 FYNNEI. The CDR3 is 15 residues long. The V gene end was trimmed by 5 bases and the J gene end by 13 bases; junction bases not matched to a gene: 19. The CDR3 loop is CASSRQIGQADRCTF. The CDR3 coding sequence is TGTGCCAGCAGTCGACAGATAGGACAGGCTGATCGTTGCACCTTC.

The chain has TRBV7-2 and TRBJ2-1; 7 bases fit TRBD2. The CDR3 is 15 amino acids. The junction had 10 bases not matched to a gene; V was cut back by 5 bases and J by 6 bases. Looked up from germline, CDR1 is SGHTA and CDR2 is FQGNSA. This CDR3 is CASSLSFAGANEQFF. CDR3 DNA: TGTGCCAGCAGCCTCTCGTTTGCGGGAGCCAATGAGCAGTTCTTC. Together with reference TRBV7-2 and TRBJ2-1, the CDR3 gives the full variable domain: GAGVSQSPSNKVTEKGKDVELRCDPISGHTALYWYRQSLGQGLEFLIYFQGNSAPDKSGLPSDRFSAERTGGSVSTLTIQRTQQEDSAVYLCASSLSFAGANEQFFGPGTRLTVL.

This rearrangement joins TRBV2 to TRBJ2-1; 8 positions match TRBD2. Germline CDR1 and CDR2: SNHLY and FYNNEI. The CDR3 covers 14 residues. V lost 7 bases to trimming and J lost 7 bases; unmatched junction nucleotides: 9. CDR3 nucleotide sequence: TGTGCCAGCAAAAAAGCGGGAGTTGGGAATGAGCAGTTCTTC. This sequence encodes CASKKAGVGNEQFF. Full variable domain (missing parts from reference TRBV2 and TRBJ2-1): EPEVTQTPSHQVTQMGQEVILRCVPISNHLYFYWYRQILGQKVEFLVSFYNNEISEKSEIFDDQFSVERPDGSNFTLKIRSTKLEDSAMYFCASKKAGVGNEQFFGPGTRLTVL.

A few counts support this clone. The V and J genes are TRBV10-3 and TRBJ1-3, with 8 bases identical to TRBD1. V shed 1 base, J shed 10 bases, and the junction held 6 bases outside the gene matches. CDR1 is ENHRY, CDR2 SYGVKD, per germline. CDR3 size: 14 residues. DNA for the CDR3: TGTGCCATCAGTGAGTTCCAGGGACAGGCGACCATATATTTT. Protein: CAISEFQGQATIYF.

The rearrangement links TRBV24-1 to TRBJ2-3; 7 nucleotides match TRBD2. The CDR3 sequence is 15 residues long. V was clipped by 4 bases and J by 2 bases; unmatched bases: 5. Germline CDR1 is KGHDR and CDR2 is SFDVKD. The CDR3: CATSEGGGLTDTQYF. CDR3 nucleotides: TGTGCCACCAGTGAGGGCGGGGGACTCACAGATACGCAGTATTTT.

This sequence joins TRBV5-1 and TRBJ2-1, with 7 bases identical to TRBD2. Germline assignment: CDR1 SGHRS and CDR2 YFSETQ. The CDR3 is made up of 14 amino acids. Germline trimming cut 5 bases from V and 5 bases from J; bases unmatched to any gene: 7. CDR3 sequence reads: CASRETGGHNEQFF. CDR3 bases: TGCGCCAGCAGAGAGACGGGAGGCCACAATGAGCAGTTCTTC.

The table lists this clone with a count of one. CDR3 sequence: CASSRRQEQETQYF. CDR3 coding DNA: TGTGCCAGCAGCCGGAGACAGGAGCAAGAGACCCAGTACTTC. V gene TRBV3-1 (or the pseudogene TRBV3-2) combines with J gene TRBJ2-5; D may be TRBD1 (6 bases). V was cut by 4 bases and J by 2 bases, with 11 bases left in between. Germline V gene sequence: CDR1 LGHDT, CDR2 YNNKEL (reference sequence). There are 14 residues in the CDR3.

Remarks on this clone: Other DNA sequences in this sample translate to the same CDR3. The chain employs TRBV19 and TRBJ2-1; possibly TRBD1 for D (6 bases). Germline values: CDR1 LNHDA, CDR2 SQIVND (reference sequence). Trimming shortened V by 1 base and J by 3 bases, and 7 bases separated the two germline ends. The CDR3 spans 14 residues. Here the CDR3 DNA reads TGTGCCAGTAGTATAGGAGGGGGCTACAATGAGCAGTTCTTC. Translation gives CASSIGGGYNEQFF.

The V gene is TRBV15, the J gene TRBJ1-2, with 8 bases aligning to TRBD1. The trim removed 1 base at V and 12 bases at J, leaving 10 bases unmatched. This CDR3 has 14 amino acids. Germline assignment: CDR1 LNHNV and CDR2 YYDKDF (reference sequence). The CDR3 here is CATSRATPGQADTF. The CDR3 DNA is TGTGCCACCAGCAGAGCAACTCCGGGACAGGCGGACACCTTC.

This CDR3 reads CASSPGLAGAVLISYNEQFF. CDR3 in DNA: TGTGCCAGCTCACCCGGACTAGCGGGAGCGGTGTTAATATCCTACAATGAGCAGTTCTTC. The V call is TRBV18, the J call TRBJ2-1, with 13 bases fitting TRBD2. The CDR3 length is 20 residues. The germline V gene encodes CDR1 KGHSH and CDR2 LQKENI. V shed 3 bases and J 1 base; nucleotides not matched to a gene: 12.

The chain recombines TRBV6-5 with TRBJ1-3; 7 positions match TRBD1. The CDR3 has 15 amino acids. V was clipped by 9 bases and J by 4 bases; unmatched bases: 12. The germline V gene encodes CDR1 MNHEY and CDR2 SVGAGI. DNA for the CDR3: TGTGCCAGTGGGAAACAGGGGTCAGGAGGAAACACCATATATTTT. Its protein product is CASGKQGSGGNTIYF.

The rearrangement joins TRBV6-4 to TRBJ1-1; 12 bases match TRBD1. The CDR3 spans 16 residues. The J segment lost 6 bases and the V segment lost 0 bases, leaving 5 bases of the junction unmatched. Per germline, CDR1 MRHNA and CDR2 SNTAGT. DNA for the CDR3: TGTGCCAGCAGTGACTCCGGGACAGGGGGCTCAGCTGAAGCTTTCTTT. Translation gives CASSDSGTGGSAEAFF.

This chain uses TRBV3-1 (or the pseudogene TRBV3-2) with TRBJ2-1; 12 bases line up with TRBD2. From germline, CDR1 is LGHDT and CDR2 YNNKEL (reference sequence). CDR3 length: 15 amino acids. The V segment lost 3 bases and the J segment 6 bases; nucleotides outside the gene matches: 3. CDR3 DNA sequence: TGTGCCAGCAGCCATGGACTAGCGGGAATCAATGAGCAGTTCTTC. Amino acids: CASSHGLAGINEQFF.

This chain connects TRBV11-2 to TRBJ2-7; D possibly corresponds to TRBD1 (6 bases). Germline V CDR1 and CDR2: SGHAT, FQNNGV. V dropped 5 bases and J dropped 1 base, with 18 bases sitting between them. This CDR3 has 16 residues. The chain's CDR3 is CASSLPTGLPSYEQYF. The CDR3 bases are TGTGCCAGCAGCCTACCGACAGGACTCCCTTCCTACGAGCAGTACTTC.

The chain is built from TRBV28 and TRBJ1-4; D uncertain. CDR1 is MDHEN, CDR2 SYDVKM, per germline. The V gene lost 4 bases and the J gene lost 8 bases, with 8 bases spanning the gap. The CDR3 covers 12 residues. Here the CDR3 reads CASSSPGEKLFF. The CDR3 region has the DNA TGTGCCAGCAGTTCCCCGGGGGAAAAACTGTTTTTT.

The J gene is TRBJ1-2, the V gene TRBV6-5, with D perhaps TRBD1 (6 bases). The germline V gene has CDR1 MNHEY and CDR2 SVGAGI. This CDR3 contains 15 residues. V was trimmed by 6 bases and J by 0 bases, leaving 14 bases between them. In DNA form, the CDR3 reads TGTGCCAGCAGCAGGAGGGGGGGTGCTAACTATGGCTACACCTTC. Its protein product is CASSRRGGANYGYTF.